The 24 T cell receptor beta chains below all came from one sample that was sequenced in a study of shared clonotypes between healthy human individuals. Cells designated naive CD8 were CD45RO-negative and were positively selected for CCR7, with terminally differentiated effector memory CD45RA+ cells excluded. Method: immunoSEQ multiplex PCR; TCRdb's copy keeps in-frame clones and lacks some. The data show just over 2,000,000 clones, approximately 95% seen once. The material sequenced was naive CD8+ T cells sorted from blood. These receptors were obtained from a young man in good health.

The chain links TRBV2 to TRBJ2-7, with D possibly TRBD1 on 6 matching bases. The germline V gene has CDR1 SNHLY and CDR2 FYNNEI. The CDR3 length is 14 residues. V was shortened by 3 bases and J by 3 bases, with 12 bases between the two germline ends. The CDR3 coding sequence is TGTGCCAGCAGTGAGCCACAGGGATACTACGAGCAGTACTTC. Translating gives CASSEPQGYYEQYF.

This rearrangement joins TRBV13 to TRBJ2-2; 14 nucleotides line up with TRBD2. V lost 5 bases to trimming and J lost 5 bases; unmatched junction nucleotides: 10. The CDR3 length is 18 residues. Germline V CDR1 and CDR2: PRHDT, FYEKMQ (reference sequence). The CDR3 region has the DNA TGTGCCAGCAGCATGGGACTAGCGGGAGTGTCCCCAACCGGGGAGCTGTTTTTT. Translating it yields CASSMGLAGVSPTGELFF.

This sequence joins TRBV6-5 and TRBJ2-3, with D possibly TRBD2 on 6 matching bases. The germline V gene encodes CDR1 MNHEY and CDR2 SVGAGI. Trimming removed 6 bases at V and 5 bases at J, with 15 bases between. This CDR3 has 14 residues. The CDR3 coding sequence is TGTGCCAGCAGGGGGGGAGATTCGGGAGATACGCAGTATTTT. Its translation is CASRGGDSGDTQYF.

The chain links TRBV5-5 to TRBJ2-5; D call uncertain. The length of the CDR3 is 15 residues. Germline V gene data show CDR1 as SGHKS and CDR2 as YYEKEE (reference sequence). V gave up 1 base and J gave up 5 bases, with 15 bases separating them. This CDR3 reads CASSLYNEADETQYF. In DNA form, the CDR3 reads TGTGCCAGCAGCTTGTACAACGAGGCGGACGAGACCCAGTACTTC.

V gene TRBV5-6 combines with J gene TRBJ1-2; 9 bases are shared with TRBD1. The CDR3 consists of 15 residues. J gave up 4 bases and V 4 bases, and 8 bases lay outside the gene matches. Germline CDR1 and CDR2: SGHDT and YYEEEE. CDR3 protein: CASSPGTGFAYGYTF. The CDR3, as DNA: TGTGCCAGCAGCCCCGGGACAGGGTTCGCCTATGGCTACACCTTC.

CDR3 DNA sequence: TGTGCCAGCTCACCGGGTAGGACTAGCGGGAGGGCCCTTCGGGATGAGCAGTTCTTC. This sequence encodes CASSPGRTSGRALRDEQFF. The chain recombines TRBV18 with TRBJ2-1; 15 bases agree with TRBD2. V was clipped by 3 bases and J by 8 bases; unmatched bases: 14. Germline CDR1 reads KGHSH; CDR2 reads LQKENI. This CDR3 is built from 19 residues.

The rearrangement uses TRBV11-2 and TRBJ2-3; no firm D call. Trimming removed 5 bases at V and 0 bases at J, with 12 bases between. The CDR3 runs to 15 residues. Per the germline V gene, CDR1 is SGHAT and CDR2 is FQNNGV. CDR3 nucleotides: TGTGCCAGCAGCCCCAGACAAGAGAGCACAGATACGCAGTATTTT. Amino acids: CASSPRQESTDTQYF. The entire variable domain, with the rest obtained from reference TRBV11-2 and TRBJ2-3, is as follows: EAGVAQSPRYKIIEKRQSVAFWCNPISGHATLYWYQQILGQGPKLLIQFQNNGVVDDSQLPKDRFSAERLKGVDSTLKIQPAKLEDSAVYLCASSPRQESTDTQYFGPGTRLTVL.

The V call is TRBV30, the J call TRBJ2-7; TRBD1 aligns across 7 bases. The CDR3 consists of 14 residues. V was pared by 5 bases and J by 7 bases, with 14 bases of the junction left unmatched. CDR1 and CDR2 (germline): GTSNPN, SVGIG (reference sequence). The CDR3 sequence: CAWDEPGQYLEQYF. The CDR3 region has the DNA TGTGCCTGGGATGAACCGGGACAGTACCTAGAGCAGTACTTC.

V usage is TRBV14 and J usage is TRBJ2-1; 7 positions agree with TRBD1. Germline lookup yields CDR1 SGHDN and CDR2 FVKESK. V gave up 4 bases and J gave up 0 bases; unmatched junction bases: 12. The CDR3 is made up of 18 amino acids. CDR3 nucleotide sequence: TGTGCCAGCAGCCCAGTTAAGGGGGCCCCGAGCTCCTACAATGAGCAGTTCTTC. Protein product: CASSPVKGAPSSYNEQFF.

The chain links TRBV6-5 to TRBJ2-5; 7 positions match TRBD1. J was trimmed by 5 bases and V by 5 bases; bases with no gene match: 8. CDR1 and CDR2 (germline): MNHEY, SVGAGI. This CDR3 contains 14 residues. CDR3 region: CASSPLLGGETQYF. CDR3 bases: TGTGCCAGCAGTCCCCTCCTAGGGGGCGAGACCCAGTACTTC.

The J gene is TRBJ2-1, the V gene TRBV27, with 11 bases identical to TRBD2. V was clipped by 4 bases and J by 10 bases; unmatched bases: 12. CDR1 MNHEY and CDR2 SMNVEV come from the germline V gene (reference sequence). This CDR3 comprises 16 residues. CDR3 residues: CASSSRTSGSPMEQFF. DNA of the CDR3: TGTGCCAGCAGTTCTCGGACTAGCGGGTCCCCCATGGAGCAGTTCTTC.

The chain employs TRBV7-3 and TRBJ2-7; 7 nucleotides line up with TRBD1. This CDR3 has 15 residues. Losses at the gene ends were 2 bases for V and 0 bases for J; bases not matched to a gene: 4. The germline V gene has CDR1 SGHTA and CDR2 FQGTGA. CDR3 sequence reads: CASSLYGTASYEQYF. For the CDR3, the DNA is TGTGCCAGCAGCTTATACGGGACAGCCTCCTACGAGCAGTACTTC.

Details on this clone: Additional DNA sequences in this sample encode the identical CDR3. The J gene is TRBJ1-1, the V gene TRBV27; D is unclear. Germline CDR1 reads MNHEY; CDR2 reads SMNVEV (reference sequence). This CDR3 has 11 amino acids. Trimming pared 4 bases from V and 5 bases from J, leaving 5 bases between. In DNA, the CDR3 is TGTGCCAGCAGTTGGGGTACTGAAGCTTTCTTT. It specifies CASSWGTEAFF.

J is TRBJ2-7 and V is TRBV9; 9 nucleotides line up with TRBD2. The germline V gene encodes CDR1 SGDLS and CDR2 YYNGEE. The CDR3 loop spans 17 amino acids. V lost 4 bases to trimming and J lost 5 bases; unmatched junction nucleotides: 16. The chain's CDR3 is CASSPGVLAGLVDEQYF. CDR3 nucleotides: TGTGCCAGCAGCCCCGGGGTACTAGCGGGCCTTGTCGACGAGCAGTACTTC.

A note on this clone: This same CDR3 is encoded by further DNA sequences in the sample. The V and J genes are TRBV7-3 and TRBJ2-3, with 7 nucleotides matching TRBD2. V lost 5 bases and J lost 1; bases outside the gene matches: 3. This CDR3 has 14 amino acids. The germline V gene encodes CDR1 SGHTA and CDR2 FQGTGA. CDR3 DNA sequence: TGTGCCAGCAGCCCTAGCGGAGGCACAGATACGCAGTATTTT. Protein sequence: CASSPSGGTDTQYF.

The V gene is TRBV27, the J gene TRBJ2-1; 11 bases are shared with TRBD2. The V segment lost 4 bases and the J segment 7 bases; nucleotides outside the gene matches: 3. The CDR3 length is 14 residues. Per the germline V gene, CDR1 is MNHEY and CDR2 is SMNVEV (reference sequence). CDR3 DNA sequence: TGTGCCAGCAGTTACGGGACTAGCGGAAATGAGCAGTTCTTC. Amino acids: CASSYGTSGNEQFF.

The chain combines TRBV19 with TRBJ2-1, with no clear D. Trimming removed 3 bases from V and 5 bases from J, with 8 bases in between. The germline V gene encodes CDR1 LNHDA and CDR2 SQIVND (reference sequence). The CDR3 covers 13 residues. In DNA form, the CDR3 reads TGTGCCAGTAGTATCTATCTAAACAATGAGCAGTTCTTC. Protein sequence: CASSIYLNNEQFF.

V usage is TRBV7-9 and J usage is TRBJ2-1; D perhaps matches TRBD2 (5 bases). V was shortened by 0 bases and J by 7 bases, with 10 bases between the two germline ends. The germline CDR1 and CDR2 sequences are SEHNR and FQNEAQ (reference sequence). CDR3 length equals 14 residues. The DNA for the CDR3 is TGTGCCAGCAGCTTAGCGGTCCGGGATAATGAGCAGTTCTTC. As protein: CASSLAVRDNEQFF.

This chain uses TRBV10-3 with TRBJ2-7; D remains unclear. CDR1 and CDR2 from the germline V gene are ENHRY and SYGVKD. Deletions cut 3 bases from V and 1 base from J, with 13 bases between. CDR3 size: 15 residues. The DNA for the CDR3 is TGTGCCATCAGTGATCTGGTAACAGTATCCTACGAGCAGTACTTC. Amino acid sequence: CAISDLVTVSYEQYF.

V gene TRBV28 combines with J gene TRBJ2-5; 10 nucleotides align to TRBD2. Germline values: CDR1 MDHEN, CDR2 SYDVKM. The V and J ends lost 3 bases and 3 bases, in that order; junction bases with no gene match: 4. The CDR3 length is 15 residues. The CDR3 sequence is CASSLPTSGEETQYF. The CDR3 nucleotides are TGTGCCAGCAGTTTGCCTACTAGCGGGGAAGAGACCCAGTACTTC.

The gene calls are TRBV2 and TRBJ2-5; TRBD2 agrees at 8 bases. CDR1 and CDR2 from the germline V gene are SNHLY and FYNNEI. With 2 bases clipped from V and 1 base from J, the junction kept 3 bases outside the gene matches. The CDR3 extends over 15 amino acids. The CDR3 here is CASSELAGTQETQYF. The CDR3 region has the DNA TGTGCCAGCAGTGAATTAGCGGGGACCCAAGAGACCCAGTACTTC. Full variable domain (missing parts from reference TRBV2 and TRBJ2-5): EPEVTQTPSHQVTQMGQEVILRCVPISNHLYFYWYRQILGQKVEFLVSFYNNEISEKSEIFDDQFSVERPDGSNFTLKIRSTKLEDSAMYFCASSELAGTQETQYFGPGTRLLVL.

V gene TRBV27 combines with J gene TRBJ2-7; no definite D call. The CDR3 totals 16 residues. V was trimmed by 5 bases and J by 3 bases, leaving 20 bases between them. Germline CDR1 reads MNHEY; CDR2 reads SMNVEV (reference sequence). The CDR3 loop reads CASSAPGPVGIYEQYF. CDR3 coding DNA: TGTGCCAGCAGTGCTCCGGGTCCGGTTGGCATCTACGAGCAGTACTTC.

The chain combines TRBV27 with TRBJ1-5, with D tentatively TRBD1 (6 bases). Trimming left V 2 bases short and J 8 bases short, with 13 bases between. Per germline, CDR1 MNHEY and CDR2 SMNVEV (reference sequence). The length of the CDR3 is 14 residues. Written as DNA, the CDR3 is TGTGCCAGCAGTTTAGTGGGGGCGGAGGAGCCCCAGCATTTT. As protein: CASSLVGAEEPQHF.

This chain links TRBV30 with TRBJ2-1; no reliable D call. The germline V and J ends were trimmed by 4 bases and 6 bases, with 10 bases remaining between them. The V gene's germline CDR1 is GTSNPN and CDR2 SVGIG (reference sequence). The CDR3 has 12 residues. For the CDR3, the DNA is TGTGCCTGGACCCAAGGGCCCAATGAGCAGTTCTTC. This gives the protein CAWTQGPNEQFF.